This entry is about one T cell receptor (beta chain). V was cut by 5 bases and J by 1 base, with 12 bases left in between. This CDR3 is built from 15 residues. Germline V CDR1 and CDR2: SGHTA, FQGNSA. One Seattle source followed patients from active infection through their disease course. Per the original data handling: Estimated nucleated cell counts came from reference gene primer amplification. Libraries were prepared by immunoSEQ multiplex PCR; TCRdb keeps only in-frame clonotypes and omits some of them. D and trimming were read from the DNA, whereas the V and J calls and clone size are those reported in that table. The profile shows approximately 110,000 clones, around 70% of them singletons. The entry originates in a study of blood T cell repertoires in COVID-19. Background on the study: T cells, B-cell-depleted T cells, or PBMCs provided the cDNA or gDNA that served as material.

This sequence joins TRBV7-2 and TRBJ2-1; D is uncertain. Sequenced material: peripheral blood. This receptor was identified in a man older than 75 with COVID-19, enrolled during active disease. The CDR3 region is CASSEVGVSYNEQFF. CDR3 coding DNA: TGTGCCAGCAGCGAGGTGGGTGTATCCTACAATGAGCAGTTCTTC.